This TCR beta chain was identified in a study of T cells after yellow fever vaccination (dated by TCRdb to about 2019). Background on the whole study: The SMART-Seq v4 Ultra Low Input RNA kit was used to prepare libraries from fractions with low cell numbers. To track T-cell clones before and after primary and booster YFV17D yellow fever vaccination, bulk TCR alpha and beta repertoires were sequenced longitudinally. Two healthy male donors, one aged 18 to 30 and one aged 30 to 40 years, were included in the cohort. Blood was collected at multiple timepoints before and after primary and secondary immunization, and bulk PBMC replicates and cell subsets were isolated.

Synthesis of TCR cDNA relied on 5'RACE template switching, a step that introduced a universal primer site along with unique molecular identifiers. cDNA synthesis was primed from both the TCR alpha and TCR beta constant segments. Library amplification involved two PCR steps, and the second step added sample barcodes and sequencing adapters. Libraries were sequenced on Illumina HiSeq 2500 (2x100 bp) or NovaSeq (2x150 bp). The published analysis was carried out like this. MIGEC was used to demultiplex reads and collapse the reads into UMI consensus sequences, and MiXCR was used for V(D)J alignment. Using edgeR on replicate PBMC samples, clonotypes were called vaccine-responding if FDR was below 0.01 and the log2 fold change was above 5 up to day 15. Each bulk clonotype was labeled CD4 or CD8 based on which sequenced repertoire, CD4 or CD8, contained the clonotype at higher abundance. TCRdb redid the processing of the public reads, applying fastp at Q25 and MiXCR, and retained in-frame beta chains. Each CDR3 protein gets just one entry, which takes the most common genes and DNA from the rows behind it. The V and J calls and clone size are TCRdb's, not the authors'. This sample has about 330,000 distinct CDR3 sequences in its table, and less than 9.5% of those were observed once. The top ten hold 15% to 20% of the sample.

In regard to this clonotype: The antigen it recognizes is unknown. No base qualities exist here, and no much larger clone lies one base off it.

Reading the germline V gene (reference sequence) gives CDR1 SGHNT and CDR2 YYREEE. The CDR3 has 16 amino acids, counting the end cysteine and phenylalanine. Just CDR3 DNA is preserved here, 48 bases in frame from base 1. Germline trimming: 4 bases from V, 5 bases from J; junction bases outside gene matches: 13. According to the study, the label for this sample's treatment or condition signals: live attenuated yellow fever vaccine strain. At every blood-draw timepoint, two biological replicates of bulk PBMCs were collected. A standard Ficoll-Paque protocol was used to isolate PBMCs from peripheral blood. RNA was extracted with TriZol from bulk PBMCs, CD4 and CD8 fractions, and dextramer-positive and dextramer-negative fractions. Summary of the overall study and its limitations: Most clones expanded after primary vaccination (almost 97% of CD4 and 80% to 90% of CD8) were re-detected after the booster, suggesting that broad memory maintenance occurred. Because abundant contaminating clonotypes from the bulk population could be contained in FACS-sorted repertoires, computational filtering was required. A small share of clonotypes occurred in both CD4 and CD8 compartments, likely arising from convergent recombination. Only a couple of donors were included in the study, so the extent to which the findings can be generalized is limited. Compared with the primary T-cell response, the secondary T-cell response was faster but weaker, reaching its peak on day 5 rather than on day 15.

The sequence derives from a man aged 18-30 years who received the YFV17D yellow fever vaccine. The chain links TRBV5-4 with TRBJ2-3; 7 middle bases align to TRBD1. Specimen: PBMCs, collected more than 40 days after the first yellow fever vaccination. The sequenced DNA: TGTGCCAGCAGCAGACTGACCGGGACAGTCTTAGATACGCAGTATTTT. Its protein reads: CASSRLTGTVLDTQYF.